Sequencing of this T cell receptor (beta chain) was carried out in a study of blood T cell repertoires in COVID-19. Background on the study: Donors in the United States, Italy and Spain gave samples during acute or convalescent COVID-19. PBMCs, B-cell-depleted T cells, or T cells provided the cDNA or gDNA that made up the material.

In the source study's methods: Reference gene primer amplification gave estimated nucleated cell counts. Produced via immunoSEQ multiplex PCR; TCRdb's table is partial and in-frame only. V and J calls and clone size follow that table, whereas D and trimming were derived from the DNA. The data contain under 350,000 clones, approximately 83% of them seen just once; the ten biggest clones take up around 10%. The CDR3 has 14 amino acids. V trimming: 5 bases; J trimming: 7 bases; junction bases outside the gene matches: 10. Per the germline V gene, CDR1 is SEHNR and CDR2 is FQNEAQ (reference sequence). Sequenced input: peripheral blood. The TCR originated in a woman in her 70s with acute or convalescent COVID-19. The J gene is TRBJ1-2, the V gene TRBV7-9, with TRBD1 identical over 7 bases. The CDR3 sequence is CASSPRTGHAGYTF. The CDR3 DNA sequence: TGTGCCAGCAGCCCTCGGACAGGCCATGCTGGCTACACCTTC.